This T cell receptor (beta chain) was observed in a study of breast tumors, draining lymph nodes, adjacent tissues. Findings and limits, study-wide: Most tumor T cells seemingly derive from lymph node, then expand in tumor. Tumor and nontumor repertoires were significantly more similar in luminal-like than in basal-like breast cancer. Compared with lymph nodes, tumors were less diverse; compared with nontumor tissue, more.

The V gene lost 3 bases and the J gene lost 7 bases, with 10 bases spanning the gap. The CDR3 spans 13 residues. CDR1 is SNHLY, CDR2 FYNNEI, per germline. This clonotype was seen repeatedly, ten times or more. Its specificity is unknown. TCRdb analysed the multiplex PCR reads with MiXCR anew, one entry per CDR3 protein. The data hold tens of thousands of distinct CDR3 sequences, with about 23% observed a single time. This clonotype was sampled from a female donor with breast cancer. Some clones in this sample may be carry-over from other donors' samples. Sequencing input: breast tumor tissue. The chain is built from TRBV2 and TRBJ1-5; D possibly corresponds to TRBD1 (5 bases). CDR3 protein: CASSDRVGQPQHF. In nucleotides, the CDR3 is TGTGCCAGCAGTGACAGGGTCGGCCAGCCCCAGCATTTT. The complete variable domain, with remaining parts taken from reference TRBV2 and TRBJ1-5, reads EPEVTQTPSHQVTQMGQEVILRCVPISNHLYFYWYRQILGQKVEFLVSFYNNEISEKSEIFDDQFSVERPDGSNFTLKIRSTKLEDSAMYFCASSDRVGQPQHFGDGTRLSIL.